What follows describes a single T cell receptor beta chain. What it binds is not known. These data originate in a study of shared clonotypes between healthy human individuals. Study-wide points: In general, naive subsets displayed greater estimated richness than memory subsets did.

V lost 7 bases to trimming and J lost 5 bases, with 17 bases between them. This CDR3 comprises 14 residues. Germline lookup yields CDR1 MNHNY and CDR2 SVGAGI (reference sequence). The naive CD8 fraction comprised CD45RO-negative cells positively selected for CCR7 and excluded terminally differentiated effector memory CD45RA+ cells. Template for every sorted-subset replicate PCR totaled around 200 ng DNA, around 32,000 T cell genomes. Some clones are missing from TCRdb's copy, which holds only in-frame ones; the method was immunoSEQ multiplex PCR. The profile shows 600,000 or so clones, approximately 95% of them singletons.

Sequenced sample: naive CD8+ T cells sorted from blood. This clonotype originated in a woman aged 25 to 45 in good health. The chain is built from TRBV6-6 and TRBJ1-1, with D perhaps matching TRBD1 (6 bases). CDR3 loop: CASIQGQGDTEAFF. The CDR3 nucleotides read TGTGCCAGCATCCAGGGGCAGGGAGATACTGAAGCTTTCTTT.